This TCR beta chain was recovered during a study of shared clonotypes between healthy human individuals. The repertoire was sequenced with immunoSEQ multiplex PCR; TCRdb's copy has only in-frame clones and lacks some. The repertoire has 2 million to 2.5 million clones, 90% to 95% of them found once; the top ten carry under 0.45%. Trimming stripped 5 bases from V and 8 bases from J, with 16 bases between. Per germline, CDR1 SGHTA and CDR2 FQGNSA. The CDR3 has 14 residues. The TCR originated in a man aged 18-30 years in good health. Some clones in this sample may be carry-over from other donors' samples. The chain links TRBV7-2 to TRBJ2-1, with a possible D match to TRBD2 (6 bases). Sequenced material: naive CD4+ T cells from PBMCs. The subset here: CD45RA+ positively selected. CDR3: CASSKSSGSDEQFF. DNA for the CDR3: TGTGCCAGCAGCAAATCGTCCGGGAGCGATGAGCAGTTCTTC.